This entry concerns a single TCR beta chain. The junction departs from germline at one end; a sequencing error may be responsible. This entry belongs to a study of blood T cell repertoires in COVID-19. Whole-study context: Sites in the United States, Italy and Spain provided acute and convalescent COVID-19 samples. PBMCs, B-cell-depleted T cells, or T cells were the source of the cDNA or gDNA that made up the material.

This CDR3 is 17 amino acids long. CDR1 and CDR2 from the germline V gene are MNHEY and SVGEGT. Original analysis: Researchers report that nucleated cell counts were estimated from reference gene primer amplification. Sequencing was performed with immunoSEQ multiplex PCR; in TCRdb, only in-frame clones are kept and a portion is missing. That table furnishes V, J and clone size, whereas the DNA furnished D and trimming. The table has some 380,000 clones, around 91% seen once. The sequence derives from a man younger than 35 with active or convalescent COVID-19. Specimen: peripheral blood. The chain recombines TRBV6-2 or TRBV6-3 with TRBJ2-6; no clear D. CDR3 nucleotides: TGTGCCAGCAGTTACTCACGAACCGACAAATCGGCCAACGTGCTGACTTTC. Translation gives CASSYSRTDKSANVLTF.